The source of this TCR beta chain is a study of STAT5B mutations in CD4+ large granular lymphocyte leukemia. The protocol was immunoSEQ multiplex PCR, while the TCRdb copy is restricted to in-frame clones and leaves out a portion. The sample holds some 51,000 clones, about four fifths seen once. Sequencing input: CD4+ T cells from blood buffy coats. The clonotype originates from a human donor in good health.

The CDR3 here is CASSPTGNGYTF. The CDR3 DNA reads as TGTGCCAGCAGCCCAACAGGGAATGGCTACACCTTC. V and J are TRBV6-5 and TRBJ1-2, with D maybe TRBD1 (6 bases). The CDR3 is 12 residues long. V dropped 6 bases and J dropped 6 bases, with 11 bases sitting between them. Per germline, CDR1 MNHEY and CDR2 SVGAGI.